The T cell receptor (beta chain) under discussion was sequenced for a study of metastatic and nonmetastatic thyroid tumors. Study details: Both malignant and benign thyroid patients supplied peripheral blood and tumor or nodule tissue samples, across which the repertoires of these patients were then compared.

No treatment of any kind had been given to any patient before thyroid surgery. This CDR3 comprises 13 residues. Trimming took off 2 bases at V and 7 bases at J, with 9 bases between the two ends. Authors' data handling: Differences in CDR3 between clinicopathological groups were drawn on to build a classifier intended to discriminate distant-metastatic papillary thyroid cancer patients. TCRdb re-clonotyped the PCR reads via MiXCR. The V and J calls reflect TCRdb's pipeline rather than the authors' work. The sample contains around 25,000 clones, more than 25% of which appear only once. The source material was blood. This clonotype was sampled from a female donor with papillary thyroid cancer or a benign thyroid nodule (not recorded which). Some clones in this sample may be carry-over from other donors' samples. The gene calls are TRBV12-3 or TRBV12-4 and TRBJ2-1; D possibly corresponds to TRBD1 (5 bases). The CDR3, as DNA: TGTGCCAGCAGTTTAAACAGGTGGAATGAGCAGTTCTTC. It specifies CASSLNRWNEQFF.